The 22 T cell receptor beta chains reported below all come from one sample, sequenced in a study of CD8+ T cells in alopecia areata. The treatment is: oral pan-JAK inhibitor, 5-10 mg twice daily. Sequencing relied on a cDNA template that was reverse transcribed from extracted RNA. Produced via immunoSEQ multiplex PCR; TCRdb's table is partial and in-frame only. Of more than 200,000 clones detected, 40% to 45% appear once; the ten largest clones hold over 2%. The material was CD4+ T cells sorted from blood, obtained between weeks 36 and 40, from a patient treated with tofacitinib. Receptors originate from a human donor with alopecia areata.

V is TRBV28 and J is TRBJ1-6, with TRBD1 matching 11 bases. Trimming at V came to 6 bases and at J to 10 bases, leaving 8 bases not matched to a gene. The CDR3 runs 15 residues. Per the germline V gene, CDR1 is MDHEN and CDR2 is SYDVKM. The CDR3 DNA sequence: TGTGCCAGCAGCCAACCAGGGACAGGGGGATCACCCCTCCACTTT. This gives the protein CASSQPGTGGSPLHF.

The V and J genes are TRBV18 and TRBJ2-5, with 8 nucleotides matching TRBD2. V trimming: 5 bases; J trimming: 5 bases; junction bases outside the gene matches: 4. Looked up from germline, CDR1 is KGHSH and CDR2 is LQKENI. CDR3 length equals 13 residues. CDR3: CASSATSVETQYF. Here the CDR3 DNA reads TGTGCCAGCTCAGCGACTAGCGTGGAGACCCAGTACTTC. Full variable domain (rest looked up from reference TRBV18 and TRBJ2-5): NAGVMQNPRHLVRRRGQEARLRCSPMKGHSHVYWYRQLPEEGLKFMVYLQKENIIDESGMPKERFSAEFPKEGPSILRIQQVVRGDSAAYFCASSATSVETQYFGPGTRLLVL.

This clone has only a few counts. The J gene is TRBJ2-7, the V gene TRBV20-1; possible D gene TRBD2, 6 bases. Deletions cut 6 bases from V and 7 bases from J, with 13 bases between. CDR1 and CDR2 (germline): DFQATT, SNEGSKA (reference sequence). The CDR3 has 11 residues. The CDR3 sequence is CSAESSDEQYF. The CDR3 DNA follows: TGCAGTGCGGAATCTAGCGATGAGCAGTACTTC.

The chain employs TRBV7-2 and TRBJ2-6, with D unclear. The CDR3 extends over 13 amino acids. Germline V gene lookup returns CDR1 SGHTA and CDR2 FQGNSA. V lost 4 bases and J 1 base, leaving 2 bases between the germline ends. The CDR3, as DNA: TGTGCCAGCAGCTCTTCTGGGGCCAACGTCCTGACTTTC. Translating it yields CASSSSGANVLTF.

The J gene is TRBJ1-1, the V gene TRBV25-1, with TRBD1 matching over 11 bases. With V trimmed by 0 bases and J by 4 bases, 7 bases remained unmatched. The length of the CDR3 is 17 residues. CDR1 and CDR2 (germline): MGHDK, SYGVNS. The CDR3 loop is CASSEYIGQGAITEAFF. The DNA for the CDR3 is TGTGCCAGCAGTGAATATATAGGACAGGGGGCCATCACTGAAGCTTTCTTT. The whole variable domain, remainder taken from reference TRBV25-1 and TRBJ1-1, is EADIYQTPRYLVIGTGKKITLECSQTMGHDKMYWYQQDPGMELHLIHYSYGVNSTEKGDLSSESTVSRIRTEHFPLTLESARPSHTSQYLCASSEYIGQGAITEAFFGQGTRLTVV.

The rearrangement joins TRBV5-1 to TRBJ1-5; the D gene is possibly TRBD1 (6 bases). CDR3 length: 15 amino acids. Trimming shortened V by 1 base and J by 0 bases, and 8 bases separated the two germline ends. The V gene's germline CDR1 is SGHRS and CDR2 YFSETQ. The CDR3 here is CASSLQGNSNQPQHF. CDR3 coding DNA: TGCGCCAGCAGCTTGCAGGGGAATAGCAATCAGCCCCAGCATTTT.

The genes are TRBV2 and TRBJ1-1, with D maybe TRBD1 (5 bases). The germline V gene has CDR1 SNHLY and CDR2 FYNNEI. The CDR3 has 14 amino acids. Between the trimmed V and J ends, which lost 10 bases and 0 bases, there was a span of 15 bases. The CDR3 reads CATQGEIMNTEAFF. The CDR3 coding sequence is TGTGCCACCCAGGGCGAAATAATGAACACTGAAGCTTTCTTT.

The V gene is TRBV7-6, the J gene TRBJ2-2; D gene ambiguous. V lost 0 bases, J lost 6 bases, and 14 bases lay in between. CDR1 and CDR2 (germline): SGHVS, FNYEAQ. The CDR3 runs 16 residues. The CDR3 is CASSLAHADPSGELFF. DNA of the CDR3: TGTGCCAGCAGCTTAGCGCACGCTGATCCTTCCGGGGAGCTGTTTTTT.

V is TRBV30 and J is TRBJ2-3, with D perhaps matching TRBD1 (5 bases). Germline loops: CDR1 GTSNPN, CDR2 SVGIG (reference sequence). The CDR3 runs to 14 residues. The ends were cut back, 0 bases at V and 1 base at J, with 8 bases in the middle. The CDR3 sequence: CAWSVGLRTDTQYF. Here the CDR3 DNA reads TGTGCCTGGAGTGTGGGGCTTCGCACAGATACGCAGTATTTT.

About this clone itself: This sample includes further DNA sequences coding for the same CDR3. The chain is built from TRBV18 and TRBJ2-7; 13 bases are a match to TRBD2. After removal of 6 bases from V and 2 bases from J, the junction contained 4 bases not matched to a gene. The germline V gene encodes CDR1 KGHSH and CDR2 LQKENI. The CDR3 spans 15 residues. The CDR3 loop reads CASSPGLAGTYEQYF. The CDR3 coding sequence is TGTGCCAGCTCTCCGGGACTAGCGGGAACCTACGAGCAGTACTTC.

The chain couples TRBV28 to TRBJ2-2; D may be TRBD2 (6 bases). CDR3 length equals 16 residues. V was trimmed by 4 bases and J by 0 bases, leaving 12 bases between them. Germline V gene sequence: CDR1 MDHEN, CDR2 SYDVKM. CDR3 DNA sequence: TGTGCCAGCAGTTCCTACATAGCGGCGAACACCGGGGAGCTGTTTTTT. Translating it yields CASSSYIAANTGELFF.

The chain employs TRBV5-1 and TRBJ2-7; TRBD2 matches at 13 bases. Per the germline V gene, CDR1 is SGHRS and CDR2 is YFSETQ. V lost 0 bases and J lost 5; bases outside the gene matches: 5. The CDR3 is 16 residues long. In DNA form, the CDR3 reads TGCGCCAGCAGCTTGGGAGGGACTAGCGGGGCAGACGAGCAGTACTTC. Encoded protein: CASSLGGTSGADEQYF.

This clone was counted once. The chain uses TRBV4-1 and TRBJ2-3, with 14 bases matching TRBD2. The CDR3 covers 17 residues. Germline CDR1 reads MGHRA; CDR2 reads YSYEKL. J was trimmed by 4 bases and V by 0 bases; bases with no gene match: 3. The CDR3: CASSQEGTSGGPDTQYF. The CDR3 DNA reads as TGCGCCAGCAGCCAAGAGGGGACTAGCGGGGGACCAGATACGCAGTATTTT.

V gene TRBV25-1 combines with J gene TRBJ1-4; D unresolved. The CDR3 is 14 amino acids. Trimming removed 8 bases from V and 0 bases from J, with 10 bases in between. Germline V gives CDR1 MGHDK, CDR2 SYGVNS. The CDR3: CASGRSATNEKLFF. DNA of the CDR3: TGTGCCAGCGGGCGAAGCGCAACTAATGAAAAACTGTTTTTT.

Written as DNA, the CDR3 is TGTGCCAGCAGCCCCAGGGCTCGGGTTGATGGCTACACCTTC. Its translation: CASSPRARVDGYTF. The rearrangement joins TRBV27 to TRBJ1-2, with D perhaps matching TRBD1 (5 bases). Germline assignment: CDR1 MNHEY and CDR2 SMNVEV (reference sequence). CDR3 size: 14 residues. V gave up 6 bases and J gave up 6 bases, with 17 bases separating them.

This clone was counted a few times. This rearrangement joins TRBV18 to TRBJ2-6; TRBD2 might be the D (5 bases). Trimming cost V 8 bases and J 0 bases, with 8 bases left between them. The CDR3 totals 14 residues. CDR1 is KGHSH, CDR2 LQKENI, per germline. CDR3 amino acids: CASASPSGANVLTF. The CDR3, as DNA: TGTGCCAGCGCTAGCCCCTCTGGGGCCAACGTCCTGACTTTC.

The chain employs TRBV20-1 and TRBJ2-1, with D uncertain. This CDR3 has 11 amino acids. Trimming took 4 bases from V and 9 from J, leaving 10 bases between them. Germline V lookup: CDR1 DFQATT, CDR2 SNEGSKA (reference sequence). This CDR3 reads CSATRSGEQFF. Written as DNA, the CDR3 is TGCAGTGCTACCCGGAGTGGTGAGCAGTTCTTC.

This clone was seen a few times. CDR3 loop: CASQVGGAAGETQYF. In DNA form, the CDR3 reads TGTGCCAGCCAGGTGGGCGGGGCCGCCGGAGAGACCCAGTACTTC. V gene TRBV28 combines with J gene TRBJ2-5; D possibly corresponds to TRBD2 (6 bases). This CDR3 has 15 residues. Trimming took off 8 bases at V and 4 bases at J, with 20 bases between the two ends. Germline CDR1 MDHEN, CDR2 SYDVKM.

The genes are TRBV5-1 and TRBJ2-7; possible D gene TRBD2, 6 bases. Per germline, CDR1 SGHRS and CDR2 YFSETQ. The V end was cut by 4 bases, the J end by 6 bases, with 20 bases between. This CDR3 has 15 amino acids. CDR3 amino acids: CASSVSVAGKGEQYF. CDR3 coding DNA: TGCGCCAGCAGCGTTAGCGTGGCGGGGAAAGGCGAGCAGTACTTC.

The chain joins TRBV6-5 to TRBJ2-1; maybe TRBD1 (5 bases). V was trimmed by 10 bases and J by 2 bases, leaving 15 bases between them. This CDR3 region has 14 residues. The germline V gene has CDR1 MNHEY and CDR2 SVGAGI. Written as DNA, the CDR3 is TGTGCCACTTCAGGGCGGAATGCCTACAATGAGCAGTTCTTC. Its translation is CATSGRNAYNEQFF.

The CDR3 protein is CSVARPRGGTDTQYF. The CDR3, as DNA: TGCAGCGTTGCCCGCCCGCGGGGGGGCACAGATACGCAGTATTTT. J is TRBJ2-3 and V is TRBV29-1; 8 bases fit TRBD2. V lost 4 bases and J lost 1; bases outside the gene matches: 7. The CDR3 is 15 amino acids. CDR1 is SQVTM, CDR2 ANQGSEA, per germline.

This clone was counted only a few times. V gene TRBV21-1 combines with J gene TRBJ1-3; the DNA was not compared with TRBD1, the D call given in the table. TRBV21-1 is given as a pseudogene. This CDR3 has 15 residues. CDR3 protein: CASSEARGLGNTIYF. DNA of the CDR3: TGTGCCAGCAGTGAAGCGAGGGGGCTTGGAAACACCATATATTTT.